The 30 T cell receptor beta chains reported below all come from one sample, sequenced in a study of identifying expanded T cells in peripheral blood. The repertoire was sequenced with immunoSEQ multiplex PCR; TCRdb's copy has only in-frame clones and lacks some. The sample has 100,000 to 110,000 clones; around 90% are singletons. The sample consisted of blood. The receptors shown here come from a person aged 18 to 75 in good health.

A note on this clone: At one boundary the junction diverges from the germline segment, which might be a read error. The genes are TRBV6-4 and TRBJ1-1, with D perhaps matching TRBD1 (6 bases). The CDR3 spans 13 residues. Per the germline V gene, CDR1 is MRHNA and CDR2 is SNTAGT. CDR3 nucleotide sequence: TGTGCCAGCAGTAACTCTCAGGGGACTGAAGCTTTCTTT. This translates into CASSNSQGTEAFF.

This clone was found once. The DNA of the CDR3 is TGTGCCAGCAGCCACAGAGCGGACCTCTCCTACAATGAGCAGTTCTTC. Translated: CASSHRADLSYNEQFF. This chain joins TRBV11-2 and TRBJ2-1, with a possible D match to TRBD2 (5 bases). The CDR3 loop spans 16 amino acids. V lost 5 bases to trimming and J lost 0 bases, with 14 bases between them. In germline, CDR1 is SGHAT, CDR2 FQNNGV.

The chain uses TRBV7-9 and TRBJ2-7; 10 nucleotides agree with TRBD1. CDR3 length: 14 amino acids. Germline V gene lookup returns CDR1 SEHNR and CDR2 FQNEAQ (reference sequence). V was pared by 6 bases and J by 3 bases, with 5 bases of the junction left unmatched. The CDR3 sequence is CASSWTGGNYEQYF. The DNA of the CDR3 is TGTGCCAGCAGTTGGACAGGGGGAAACTACGAGCAGTACTTC.

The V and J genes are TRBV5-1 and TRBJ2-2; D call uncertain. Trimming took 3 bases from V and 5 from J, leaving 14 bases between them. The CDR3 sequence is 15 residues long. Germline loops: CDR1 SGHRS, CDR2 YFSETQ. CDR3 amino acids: CASSSSERRTGELFF. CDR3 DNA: TGCGCCAGCAGCTCCTCGGAGAGAAGAACCGGGGAGCTGTTTTTT.

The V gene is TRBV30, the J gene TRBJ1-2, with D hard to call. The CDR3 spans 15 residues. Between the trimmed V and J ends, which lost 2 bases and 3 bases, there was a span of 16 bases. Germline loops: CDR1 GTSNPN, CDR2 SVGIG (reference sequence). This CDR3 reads CAWSIWASGHYGYTF. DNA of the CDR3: TGTGCCTGGAGTATCTGGGCCTCTGGCCACTATGGCTACACCTTC. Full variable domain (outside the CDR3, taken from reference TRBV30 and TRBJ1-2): SQTIHQWPATLVQPVGSPLSLECTVEGTSNPNLYWYRQAAGRGLQLLFYSVGIGQISSEVPQNLSASRPQDRQFILSSKKLLLSDSGFYLCAWSIWASGHYGYTFGSGTRLTVV.

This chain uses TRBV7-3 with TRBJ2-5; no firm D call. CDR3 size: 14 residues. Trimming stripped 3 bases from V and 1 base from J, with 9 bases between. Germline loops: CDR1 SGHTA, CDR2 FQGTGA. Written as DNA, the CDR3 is TGTGCCAGCAGCTTTGGCGGACCCCAAGAGACCCAGTACTTC. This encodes CASSFGGPQETQYF.

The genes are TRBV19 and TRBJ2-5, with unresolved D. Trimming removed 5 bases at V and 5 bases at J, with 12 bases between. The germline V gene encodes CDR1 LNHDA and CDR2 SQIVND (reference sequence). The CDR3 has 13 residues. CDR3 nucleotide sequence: TGTGCCAGTAGTGGTGTGGATCGGGAGACCCAGTACTTC. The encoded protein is CASSGVDRETQYF.

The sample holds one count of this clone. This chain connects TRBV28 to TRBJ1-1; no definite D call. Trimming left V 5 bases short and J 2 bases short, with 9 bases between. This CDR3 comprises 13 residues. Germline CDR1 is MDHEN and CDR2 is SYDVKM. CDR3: CASSLLINTEAFF. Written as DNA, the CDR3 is TGTGCCAGCAGTCTCCTTATAAACACTGAAGCTTTCTTT.

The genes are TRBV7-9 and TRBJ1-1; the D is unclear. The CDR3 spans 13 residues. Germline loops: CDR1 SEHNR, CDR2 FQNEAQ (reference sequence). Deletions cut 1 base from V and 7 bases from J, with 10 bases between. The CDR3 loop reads CASSLGWEGEAFF. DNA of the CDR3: TGTGCCAGCAGCTTAGGTTGGGAGGGTGAAGCTTTCTTT.

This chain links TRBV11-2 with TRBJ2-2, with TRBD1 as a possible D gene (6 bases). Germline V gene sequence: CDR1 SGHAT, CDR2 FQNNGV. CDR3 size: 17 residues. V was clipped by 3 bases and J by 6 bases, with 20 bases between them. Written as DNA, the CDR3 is TGTGCCAGCAGCTTGGCCCCCAGGGGCGCGTTCCCCGGGGAGCTGTTTTTT. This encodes CASSLAPRGAFPGELFF.

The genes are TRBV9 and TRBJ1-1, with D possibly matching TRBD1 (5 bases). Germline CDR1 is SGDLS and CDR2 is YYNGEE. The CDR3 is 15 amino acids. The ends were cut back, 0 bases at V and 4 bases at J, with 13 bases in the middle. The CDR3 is CASSVAGTAGTEAFF. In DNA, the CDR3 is TGTGCCAGCAGCGTAGCCGGGACGGCGGGCACTGAAGCTTTCTTT.

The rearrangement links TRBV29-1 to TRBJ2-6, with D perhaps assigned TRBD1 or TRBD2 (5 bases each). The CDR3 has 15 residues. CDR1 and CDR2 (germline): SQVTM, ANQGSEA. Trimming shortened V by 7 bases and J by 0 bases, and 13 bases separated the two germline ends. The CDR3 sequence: CSALGGGSGANVLTF. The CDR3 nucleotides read TGCAGCGCGCTCGGTGGGGGCTCTGGGGCCAACGTCCTGACTTTC.

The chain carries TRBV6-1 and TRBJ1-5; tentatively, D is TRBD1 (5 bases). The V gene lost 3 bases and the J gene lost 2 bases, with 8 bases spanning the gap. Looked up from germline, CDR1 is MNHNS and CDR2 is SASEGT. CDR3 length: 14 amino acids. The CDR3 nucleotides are TGTGCCAGCAGTGAGGGGCTACGCAATCAGCCCCAGCATTTT. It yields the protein CASSEGLRNQPQHF.

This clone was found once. CDR3 sequence: CASSSSGGYEQYF. The CDR3 coding sequence is TGTGCCAGCAGTTCGTCGGGGGGATACGAGCAGTACTTC. This chain joins TRBV6-5 and TRBJ2-7; TRBD2 matches at 7 bases. V was clipped by 4 bases and J by 4 bases; unmatched bases: 4. The CDR3 spans 13 residues. Germline CDR1 and CDR2: MNHEY and SVGAGI.

This CDR3 reads CASGHVGAGANVLTF. In DNA, the CDR3 is TGTGCCAGCGGTCACGTAGGGGCTGGGGCCAACGTCCTGACTTTC. The chain joins TRBV6-5 to TRBJ2-6; perhaps TRBD1 as D (5 bases). From germline, CDR1 is MNHEY and CDR2 SVGAGI. Deletions cut 8 bases from V and 2 bases from J, with 13 bases between. CDR3 length: 15 amino acids.

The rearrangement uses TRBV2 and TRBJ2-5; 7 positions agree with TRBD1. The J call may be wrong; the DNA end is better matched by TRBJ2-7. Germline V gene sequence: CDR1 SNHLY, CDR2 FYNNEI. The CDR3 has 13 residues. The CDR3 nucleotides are TGTGCCAGCATATGGGACAGATCCTACGAGCAGTACTTC. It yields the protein CASIWDRSYEQYF.

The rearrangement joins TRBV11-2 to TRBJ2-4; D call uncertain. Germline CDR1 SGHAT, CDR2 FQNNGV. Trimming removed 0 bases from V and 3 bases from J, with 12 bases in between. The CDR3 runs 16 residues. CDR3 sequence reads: CASSLESSVGKNIQYF. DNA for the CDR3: TGTGCCAGCAGCTTAGAATCCTCCGTGGGCAAAAACATTCAGTACTTC.

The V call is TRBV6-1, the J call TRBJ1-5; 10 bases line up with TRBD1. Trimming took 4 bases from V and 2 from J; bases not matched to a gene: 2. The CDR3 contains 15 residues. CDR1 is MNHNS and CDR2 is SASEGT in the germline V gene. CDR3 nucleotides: TGTGCCAGCAGTGCTGGGACAGGGGGCAATCAGCCCCAGCATTTT. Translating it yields CASSAGTGGNQPQHF.

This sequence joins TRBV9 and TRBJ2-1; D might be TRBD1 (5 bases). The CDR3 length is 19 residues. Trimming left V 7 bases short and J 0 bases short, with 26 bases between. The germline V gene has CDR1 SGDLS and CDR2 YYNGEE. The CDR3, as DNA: TGTGCCAGCGCGCAAAGGGGCGAAGGCTATTTAAGCTCCTACAATGAGCAGTTCTTC. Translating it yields CASAQRGEGYLSSYNEQFF. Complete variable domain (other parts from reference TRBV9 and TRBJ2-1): DSGVTQTPKHLITATGQRVTLRCSPRSGDLSVYWYQQSLDQGLQFLIQYYNGEERAKGNILERFSAQQFPDLHSELNLSSLELGDSALYFCASAQRGEGYLSSYNEQFFGPGTRLTVL.

The CDR3: CASSEASTSVQTQYF. In nucleotides, the CDR3 is TGTGCCAGCAGTGAAGCTTCGACTAGCGTACAGACCCAGTACTTC. This sequence joins TRBV2 and TRBJ2-5, with 8 positions matching TRBD2. The trim removed 0 bases at V and 6 bases at J, leaving 6 bases unmatched. The CDR3 consists of 15 residues. Germline CDR1 SNHLY, CDR2 FYNNEI.

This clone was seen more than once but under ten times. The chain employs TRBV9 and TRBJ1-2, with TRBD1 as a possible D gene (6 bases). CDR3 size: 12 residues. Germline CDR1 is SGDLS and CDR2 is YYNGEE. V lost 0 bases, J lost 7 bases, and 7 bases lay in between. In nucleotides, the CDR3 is TGTGCCAGCAGCGTAGGAGGGGGTGGCTACACCTTC. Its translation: CASSVGGGGYTF.

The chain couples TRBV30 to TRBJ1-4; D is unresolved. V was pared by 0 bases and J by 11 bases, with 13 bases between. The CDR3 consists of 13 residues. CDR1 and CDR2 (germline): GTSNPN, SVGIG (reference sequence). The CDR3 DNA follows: TGTGCCTGGAGTGTAGACGGGCGAGGGAAACTGTTTTTT. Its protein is CAWSVDGRGKLFF.

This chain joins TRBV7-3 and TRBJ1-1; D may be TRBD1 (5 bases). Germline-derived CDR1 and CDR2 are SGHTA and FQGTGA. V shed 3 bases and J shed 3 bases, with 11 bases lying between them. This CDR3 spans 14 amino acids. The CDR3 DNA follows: TGTGCCAGCAGCTTGGGGACGTCCTACACTGAAGCTTTCTTT. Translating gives CASSLGTSYTEAFF.

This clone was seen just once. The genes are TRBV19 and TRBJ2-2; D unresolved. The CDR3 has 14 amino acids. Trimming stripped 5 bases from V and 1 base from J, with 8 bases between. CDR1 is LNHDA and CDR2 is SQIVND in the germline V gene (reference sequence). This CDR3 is CASSPRRNTGELFF. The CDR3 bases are TGTGCCAGTAGTCCCCGGAGGAACACCGGGGAGCTGTTTTTT. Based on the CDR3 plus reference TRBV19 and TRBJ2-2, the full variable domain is DGGITQSPKYLFRKEGQNVTLSCEQNLNHDAMYWYRQDPGQGLRLIYYSQIVNDFQKGDIAEGYSVSREKKESFPLTVTSAQKNPTAFYLCASSPRRNTGELFFGEGSRLTVL.

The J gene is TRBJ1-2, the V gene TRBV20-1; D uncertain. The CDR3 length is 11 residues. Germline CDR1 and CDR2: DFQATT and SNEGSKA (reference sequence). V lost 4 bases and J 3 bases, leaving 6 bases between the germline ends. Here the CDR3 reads CSATTDYGYTF. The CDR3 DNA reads TGCAGTGCTACGACGGACTATGGCTACACCTTC.

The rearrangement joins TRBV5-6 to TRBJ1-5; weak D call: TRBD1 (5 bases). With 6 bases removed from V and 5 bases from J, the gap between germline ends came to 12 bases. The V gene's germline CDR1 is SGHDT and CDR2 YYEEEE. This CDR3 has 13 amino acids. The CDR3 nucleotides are TGTGCCAGCACTCAGGGAGTGGATCAGCCCCAGCATTTT. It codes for CASTQGVDQPQHF.

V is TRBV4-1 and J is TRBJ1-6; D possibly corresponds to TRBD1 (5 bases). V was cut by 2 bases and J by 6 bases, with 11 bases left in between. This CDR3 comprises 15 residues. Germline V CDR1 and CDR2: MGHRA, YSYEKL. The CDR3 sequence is CASSQQGWSNSPLHF. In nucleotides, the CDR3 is TGCGCCAGCAGCCAACAGGGTTGGAGTAATTCACCCCTCCACTTT.

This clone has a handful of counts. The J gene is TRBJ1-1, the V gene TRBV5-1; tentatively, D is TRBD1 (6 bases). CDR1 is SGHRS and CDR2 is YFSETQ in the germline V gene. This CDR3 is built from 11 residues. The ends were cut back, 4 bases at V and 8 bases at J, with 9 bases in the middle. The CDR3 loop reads CASSEGTEAFF. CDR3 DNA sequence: TGCGCCAGCAGCGAGGGGACAGAAGCTTTCTTT.

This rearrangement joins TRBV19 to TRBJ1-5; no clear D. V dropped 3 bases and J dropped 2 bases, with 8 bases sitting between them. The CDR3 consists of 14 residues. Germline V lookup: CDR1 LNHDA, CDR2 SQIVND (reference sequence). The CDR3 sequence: CASSIWGGNQPQHF. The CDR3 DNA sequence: TGTGCCAGTAGTATTTGGGGAGGCAATCAGCCCCAGCATTTT.

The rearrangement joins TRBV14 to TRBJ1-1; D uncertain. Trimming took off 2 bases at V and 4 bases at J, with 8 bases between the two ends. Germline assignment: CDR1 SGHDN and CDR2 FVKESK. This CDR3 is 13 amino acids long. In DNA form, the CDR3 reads TGTGCCAGCAGCCAAATGGGGAGCACTGAAGCTTTCTTT. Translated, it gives CASSQMGSTEAFF. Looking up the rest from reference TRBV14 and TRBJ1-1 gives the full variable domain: EAGVTQFPSHSVIEKGQTVTLRCDPISGHDNLYWYRRVMGKEIKFLLHFVKESKQDESGMPNNRFLAERTGGTYSTLKVQPAELEDSGVYFCASSQMGSTEAFFGQGTRLTVV.